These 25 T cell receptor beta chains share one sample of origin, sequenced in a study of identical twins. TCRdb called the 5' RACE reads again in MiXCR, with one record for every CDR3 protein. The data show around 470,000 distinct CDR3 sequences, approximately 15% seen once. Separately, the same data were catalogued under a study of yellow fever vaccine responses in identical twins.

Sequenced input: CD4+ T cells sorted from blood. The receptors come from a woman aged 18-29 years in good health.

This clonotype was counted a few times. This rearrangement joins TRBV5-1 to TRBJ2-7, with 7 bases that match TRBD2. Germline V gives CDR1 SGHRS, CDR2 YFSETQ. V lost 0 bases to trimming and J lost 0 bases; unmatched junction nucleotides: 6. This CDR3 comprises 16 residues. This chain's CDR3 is CASSLAKTSSSYEQYF. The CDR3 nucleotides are TGCGCCAGCAGCTTGGCCAAGACTAGCAGCTCCTACGAGCAGTACTTC. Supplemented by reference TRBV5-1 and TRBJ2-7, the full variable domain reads KAGVTQTPRYLIKTRGQQVTLSCSPISGHRSVSWYQQTPGQGLQFLFEYFSETQRNKGNFPGRFSGRQFSNSRSEMNVSTLELGDSALYLCASSLAKTSSSYEQYFGPGTRLTVT.

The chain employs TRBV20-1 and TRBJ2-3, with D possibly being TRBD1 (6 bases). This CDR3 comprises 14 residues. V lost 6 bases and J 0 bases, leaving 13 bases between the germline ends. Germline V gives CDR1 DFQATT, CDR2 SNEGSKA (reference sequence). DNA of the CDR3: TGCAGTGCGGGTGGACAGTTGAGCACAGATACGCAGTATTTT. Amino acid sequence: CSAGGQLSTDTQYF.

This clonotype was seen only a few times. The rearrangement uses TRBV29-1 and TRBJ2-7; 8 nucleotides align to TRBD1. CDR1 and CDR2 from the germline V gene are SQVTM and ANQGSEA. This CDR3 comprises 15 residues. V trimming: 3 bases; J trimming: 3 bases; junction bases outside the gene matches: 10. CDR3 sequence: CSVEGYRTGNYEQYF. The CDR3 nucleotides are TGCAGCGTTGAGGGTTACAGGACAGGGAACTACGAGCAGTACTTC.

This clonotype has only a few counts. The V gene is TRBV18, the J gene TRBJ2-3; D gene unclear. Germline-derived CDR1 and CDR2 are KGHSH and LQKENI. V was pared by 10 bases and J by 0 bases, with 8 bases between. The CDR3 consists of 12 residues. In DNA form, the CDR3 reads TGTGCCACCCGGACCAGCACAGATACGCAGTATTTT. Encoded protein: CATRTSTDTQYF.

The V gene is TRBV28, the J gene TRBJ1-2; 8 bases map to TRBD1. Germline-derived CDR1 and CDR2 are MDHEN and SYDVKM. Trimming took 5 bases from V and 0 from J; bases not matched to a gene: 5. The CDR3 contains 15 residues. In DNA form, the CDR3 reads TGTGCCAGCAGTGGACAGGGAAACCCTAACTATGGCTACACCTTC. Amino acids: CASSGQGNPNYGYTF.

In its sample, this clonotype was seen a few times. As DNA, the CDR3 is TGTGCCTGGAGTGTATTAGGGGCTTCTGGGGCCAACGTCCTGACTTTC. This encodes CAWSVLGASGANVLTF. This chain joins TRBV30 and TRBJ2-6, with D perhaps matching TRBD1 (5 bases). The CDR3 totals 16 residues. The V end lost 0 bases, the J end lost 1 base, and 10 bases lay between the germline ends. The germline V gene encodes CDR1 GTSNPN and CDR2 SVGIG (reference sequence).

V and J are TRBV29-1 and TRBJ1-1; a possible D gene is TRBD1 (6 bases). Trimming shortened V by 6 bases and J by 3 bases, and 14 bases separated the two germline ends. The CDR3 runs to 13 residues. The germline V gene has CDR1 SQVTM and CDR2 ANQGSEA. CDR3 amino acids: CSVTSRGDTEAFF. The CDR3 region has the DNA TGCAGCGTCACTTCGAGGGGGGACACTGAAGCTTTCTTT.

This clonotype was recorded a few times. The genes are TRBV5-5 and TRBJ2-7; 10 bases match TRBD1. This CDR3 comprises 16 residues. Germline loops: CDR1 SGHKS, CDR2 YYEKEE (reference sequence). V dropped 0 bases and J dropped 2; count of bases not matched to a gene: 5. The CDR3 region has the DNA TGTGCCAGCAGCTTGGCGGAGGGACAGGGGACCTACGAGCAGTACTTC. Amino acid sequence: CASSLAEGQGTYEQYF. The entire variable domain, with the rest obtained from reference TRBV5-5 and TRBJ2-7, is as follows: DAGVTQSPTHLIKTRGQQVTLRCSPISGHKSVSWYQQVLGQGPQFIFQYYEKEERGRGNFPDRFSARQFPNYSSELNVNALLLGDSALYLCASSLAEGQGTYEQYFGPGTRLTVT.

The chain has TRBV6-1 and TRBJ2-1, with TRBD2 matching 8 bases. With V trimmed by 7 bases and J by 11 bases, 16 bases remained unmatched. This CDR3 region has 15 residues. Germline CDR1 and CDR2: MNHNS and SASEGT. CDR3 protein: CASNPSGGYTMKQFF. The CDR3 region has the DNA TGTGCCAGCAATCCGAGCGGGGGTTATACAATGAAGCAGTTCTTC.

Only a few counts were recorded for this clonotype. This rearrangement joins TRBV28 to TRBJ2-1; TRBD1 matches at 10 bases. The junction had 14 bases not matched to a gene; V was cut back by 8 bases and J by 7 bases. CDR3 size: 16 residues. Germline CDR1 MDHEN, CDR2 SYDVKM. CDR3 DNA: TGTGCCAGCGCCCCCCTAAGACAGGGGGCATGGAATGAGCAGTTCTTC. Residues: CASAPLRQGAWNEQFF.

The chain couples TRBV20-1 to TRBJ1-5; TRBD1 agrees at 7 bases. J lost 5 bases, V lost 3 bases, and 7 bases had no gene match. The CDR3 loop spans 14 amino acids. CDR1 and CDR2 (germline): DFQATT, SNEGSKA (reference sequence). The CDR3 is CSASRPRGDQPQHF. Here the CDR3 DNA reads TGCAGTGCTAGTAGGCCCAGGGGGGATCAGCCCCAGCATTTT.

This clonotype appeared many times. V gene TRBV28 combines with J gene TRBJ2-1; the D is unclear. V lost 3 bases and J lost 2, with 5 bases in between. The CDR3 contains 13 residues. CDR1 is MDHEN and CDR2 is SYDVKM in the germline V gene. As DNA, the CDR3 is TGTGCCAGCAGTTTCTACCCCTACAATGAGCAGTTCTTC. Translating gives CASSFYPYNEQFF.

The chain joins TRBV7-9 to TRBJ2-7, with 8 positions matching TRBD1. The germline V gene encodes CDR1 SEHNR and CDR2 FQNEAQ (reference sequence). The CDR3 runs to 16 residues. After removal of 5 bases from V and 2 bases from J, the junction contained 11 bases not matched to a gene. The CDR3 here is CASSPRFGTGPYEQYF. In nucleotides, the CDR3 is TGTGCCAGCAGCCCACGGTTCGGGACAGGTCCCTACGAGCAGTACTTC.

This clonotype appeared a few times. CDR3 residues: CASSLRDPPDTDTQYF. The CDR3 coding sequence is TGTGCCAGCAGCCTGCGGGACCCGCCGGACACAGATACGCAGTATTTT. The chain recombines TRBV7-8 with TRBJ2-3; D might be TRBD2 (6 bases). Per the germline V gene, CDR1 is SGHVS and CDR2 is FQNEAQ. This CDR3 has 16 residues. V gave up 5 bases and J gave up 2 bases, with 17 bases separating them.

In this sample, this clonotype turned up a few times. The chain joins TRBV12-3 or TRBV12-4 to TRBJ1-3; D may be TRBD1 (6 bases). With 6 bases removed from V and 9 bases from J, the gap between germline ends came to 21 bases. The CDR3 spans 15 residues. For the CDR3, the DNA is TGTGCCAGCAGGCGGGGGGCCGGGCTGGAGGGCACCATATATTTT. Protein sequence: CASRRGAGLEGTIYF.

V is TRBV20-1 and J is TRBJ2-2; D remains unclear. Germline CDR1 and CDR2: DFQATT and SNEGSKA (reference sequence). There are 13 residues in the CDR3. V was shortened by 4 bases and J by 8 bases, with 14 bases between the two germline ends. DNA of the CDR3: TGCAGTGCTACTTATGAATCCGGGGGGGAGCTGTTTTTT. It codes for CSATYESGGELFF.

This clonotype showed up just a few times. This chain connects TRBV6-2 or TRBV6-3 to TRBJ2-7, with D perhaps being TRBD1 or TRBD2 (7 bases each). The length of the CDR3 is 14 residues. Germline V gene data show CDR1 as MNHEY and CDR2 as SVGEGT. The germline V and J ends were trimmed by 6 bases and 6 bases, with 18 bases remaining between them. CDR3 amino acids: CASSIQQGRAEQYF. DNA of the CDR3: TGTGCCAGCAGCATCCAACAGGGGAGGGCCGAGCAGTACTTC.

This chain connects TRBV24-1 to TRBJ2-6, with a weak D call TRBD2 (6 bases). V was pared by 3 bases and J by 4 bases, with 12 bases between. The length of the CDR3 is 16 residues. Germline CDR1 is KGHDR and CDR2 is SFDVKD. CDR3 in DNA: TGTGCCACCAGTGATCCAGGGAGGACAGGGGCCAACGTCCTGACTTTC. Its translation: CATSDPGRTGANVLTF.

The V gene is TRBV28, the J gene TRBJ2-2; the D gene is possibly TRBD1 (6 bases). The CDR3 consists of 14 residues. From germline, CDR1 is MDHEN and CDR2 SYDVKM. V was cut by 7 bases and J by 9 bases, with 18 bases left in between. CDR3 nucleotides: TGTGCCAGCAAATCCCGGACAGTAAGAAGGGAGCTGTTTTTT. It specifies CASKSRTVRRELFF.

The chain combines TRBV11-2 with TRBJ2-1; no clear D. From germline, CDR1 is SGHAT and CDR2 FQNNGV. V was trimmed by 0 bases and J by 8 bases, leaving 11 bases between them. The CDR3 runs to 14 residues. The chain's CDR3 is CASSLEVYRYEQFF. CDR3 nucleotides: TGTGCCAGCAGCTTAGAAGTCTACCGTTATGAGCAGTTCTTC.

The CDR3 nucleotides are TGTGCCAGCAGCGGGACAGGTTTACAGCCCCAGCATTTT. Amino acids: CASSGTGLQPQHF. This chain links TRBV2 with TRBJ1-5, with 8 nucleotides matching TRBD1. Per the germline V gene, CDR1 is SNHLY and CDR2 is FYNNEI. The length of the CDR3 is 13 residues. The junction had 5 bases not matched to a gene; V was cut back by 6 bases and J by 7 bases.

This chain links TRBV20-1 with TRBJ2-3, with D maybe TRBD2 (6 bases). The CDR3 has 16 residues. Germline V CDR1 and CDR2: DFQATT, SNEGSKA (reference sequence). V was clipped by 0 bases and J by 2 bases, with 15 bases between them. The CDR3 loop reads CSAREAGRRFTDTQYF. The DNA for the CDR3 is TGCAGTGCTAGAGAAGCAGGGAGGAGGTTCACAGATACGCAGTATTTT.

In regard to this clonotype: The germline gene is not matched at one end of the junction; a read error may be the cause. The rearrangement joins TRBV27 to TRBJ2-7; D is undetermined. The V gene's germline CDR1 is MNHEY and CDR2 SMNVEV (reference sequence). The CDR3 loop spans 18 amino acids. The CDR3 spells CACSLILLGRPPSYEQYF. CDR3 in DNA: TGTGCCTGCAGTTTGATCCTTCTAGGCCGACCCCCCTCCTACGAGCAGTACTTC.

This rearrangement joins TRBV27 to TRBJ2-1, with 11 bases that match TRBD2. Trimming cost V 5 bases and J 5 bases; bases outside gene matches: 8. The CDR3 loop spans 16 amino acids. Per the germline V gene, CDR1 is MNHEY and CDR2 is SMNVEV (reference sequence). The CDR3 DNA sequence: TGTGCCAGCAGTCCGCGACTAGCGGGGCTCGACAATGAGCAGTTCTTC. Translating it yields CASSPRLAGLDNEQFF.

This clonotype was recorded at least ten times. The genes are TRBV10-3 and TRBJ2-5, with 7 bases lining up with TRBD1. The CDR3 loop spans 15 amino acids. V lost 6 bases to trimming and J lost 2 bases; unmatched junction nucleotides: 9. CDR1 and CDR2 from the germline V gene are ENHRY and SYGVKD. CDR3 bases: TGTGCCATCAGAGAGGGACAGACCATACAAGAGACCCAGTACTTC. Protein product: CAIREGQTIQETQYF.